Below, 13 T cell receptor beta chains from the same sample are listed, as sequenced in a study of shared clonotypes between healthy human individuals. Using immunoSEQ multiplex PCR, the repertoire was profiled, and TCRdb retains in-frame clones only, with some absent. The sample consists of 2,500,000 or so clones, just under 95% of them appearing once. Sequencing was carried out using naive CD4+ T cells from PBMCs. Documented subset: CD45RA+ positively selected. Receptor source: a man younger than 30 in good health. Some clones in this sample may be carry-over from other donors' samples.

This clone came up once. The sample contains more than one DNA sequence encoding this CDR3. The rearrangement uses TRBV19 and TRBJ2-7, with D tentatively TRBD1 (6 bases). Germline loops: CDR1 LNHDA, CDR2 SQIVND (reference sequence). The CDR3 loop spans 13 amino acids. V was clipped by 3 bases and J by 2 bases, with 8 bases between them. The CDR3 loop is CASSIRGPYEQYF. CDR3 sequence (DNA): TGTGCCAGTAGTATCAGGGGTCCCTACGAGCAGTACTTC.

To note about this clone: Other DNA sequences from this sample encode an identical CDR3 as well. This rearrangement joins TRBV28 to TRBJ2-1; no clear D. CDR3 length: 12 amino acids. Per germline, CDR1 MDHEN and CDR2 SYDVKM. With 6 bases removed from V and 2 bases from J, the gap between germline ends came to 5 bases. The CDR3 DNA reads TGTGCCAGCAGCCTGACCTACAATGAGCAGTTCTTC. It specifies CASSLTYNEQFF.

The chain's CDR3 is CASSQTRLGYEQYF. The CDR3 DNA sequence: TGCGCCAGCAGCCAGACCCGGTTAGGCTACGAGCAGTACTTC. This chain connects TRBV4-1 to TRBJ2-7; no reliable D call. V was clipped by 3 bases and J by 3 bases, with 12 bases between them. Germline CDR1 reads MGHRA; CDR2 reads YSYEKL. This CDR3 spans 14 amino acids.

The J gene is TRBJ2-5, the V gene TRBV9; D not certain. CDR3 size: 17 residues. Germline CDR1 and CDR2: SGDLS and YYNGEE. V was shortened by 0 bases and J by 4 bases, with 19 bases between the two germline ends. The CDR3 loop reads CASSVESNIFWGETQYF. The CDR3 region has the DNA TGTGCCAGCAGCGTAGAATCGAACATTTTCTGGGGAGAGACCCAGTACTTC.

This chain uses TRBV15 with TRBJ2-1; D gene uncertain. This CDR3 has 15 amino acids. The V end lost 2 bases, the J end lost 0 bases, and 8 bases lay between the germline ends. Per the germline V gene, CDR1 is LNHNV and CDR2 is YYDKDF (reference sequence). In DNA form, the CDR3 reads TGTGCCACCAGCAGAAACTCTGGCTCCTACAATGAGCAGTTCTTC. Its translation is CATSRNSGSYNEQFF.

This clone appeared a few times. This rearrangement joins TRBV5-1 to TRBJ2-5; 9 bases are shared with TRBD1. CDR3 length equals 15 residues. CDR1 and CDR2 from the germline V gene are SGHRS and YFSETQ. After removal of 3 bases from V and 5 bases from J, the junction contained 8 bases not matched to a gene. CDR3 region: CASSSRTGAGETQYF. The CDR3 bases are TGCGCCAGCAGCTCACGGACAGGGGCGGGGGAGACCCAGTACTTC.

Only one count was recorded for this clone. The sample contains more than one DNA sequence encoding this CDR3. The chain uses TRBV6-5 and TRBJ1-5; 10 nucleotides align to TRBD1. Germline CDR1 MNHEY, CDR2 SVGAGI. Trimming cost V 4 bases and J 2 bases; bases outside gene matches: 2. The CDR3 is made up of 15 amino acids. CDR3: CASSSGTGGNQPQHF. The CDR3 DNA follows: TGTGCCAGCAGTTCCGGGACAGGGGGCAATCAGCCCCAGCATTTT.

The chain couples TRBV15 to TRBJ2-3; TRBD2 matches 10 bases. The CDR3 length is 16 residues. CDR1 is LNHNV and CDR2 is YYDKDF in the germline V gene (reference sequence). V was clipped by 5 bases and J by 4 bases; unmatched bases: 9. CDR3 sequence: CATSGPGLARSDTQYF. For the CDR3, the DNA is TGTGCCACCAGCGGACCGGGACTAGCGAGATCAGATACGCAGTATTTT.

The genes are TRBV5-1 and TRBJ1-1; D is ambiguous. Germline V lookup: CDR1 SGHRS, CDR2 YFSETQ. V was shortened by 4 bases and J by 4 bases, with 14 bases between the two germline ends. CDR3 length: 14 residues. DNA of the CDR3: TGCGCCAGCAGCATCCTGAGGGAGGGCACTGAAGCTTTCTTT. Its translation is CASSILREGTEAFF.

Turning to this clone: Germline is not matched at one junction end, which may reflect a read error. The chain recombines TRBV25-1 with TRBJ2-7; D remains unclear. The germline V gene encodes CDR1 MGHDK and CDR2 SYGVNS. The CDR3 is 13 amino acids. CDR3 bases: TGTGCCAGCGGTGACCCCCATTCCTACGAGCAGTACTTC. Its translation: CASGDPHSYEQYF.

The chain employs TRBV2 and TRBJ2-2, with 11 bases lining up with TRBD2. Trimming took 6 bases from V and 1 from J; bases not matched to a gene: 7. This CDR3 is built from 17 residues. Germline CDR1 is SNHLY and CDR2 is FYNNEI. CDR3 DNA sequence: TGTGCCAGCAGAAGACTAGCGGGGAGCGTGAACACCGGGGAGCTGTTTTTT. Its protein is CASRRLAGSVNTGELFF.

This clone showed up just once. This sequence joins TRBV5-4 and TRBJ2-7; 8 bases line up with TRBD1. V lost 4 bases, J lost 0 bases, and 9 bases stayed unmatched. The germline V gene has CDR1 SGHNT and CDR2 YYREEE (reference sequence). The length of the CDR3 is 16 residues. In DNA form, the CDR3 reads TGTGCCAGCAGCCCCGTCCCCGGGACAGGCTCCTACGAGCAGTACTTC. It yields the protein CASSPVPGTGSYEQYF.

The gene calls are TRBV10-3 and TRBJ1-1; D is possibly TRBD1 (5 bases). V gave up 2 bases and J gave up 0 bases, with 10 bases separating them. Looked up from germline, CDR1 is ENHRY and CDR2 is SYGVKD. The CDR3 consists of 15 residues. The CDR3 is CAISETRQLNTEAFF. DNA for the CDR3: TGTGCCATCAGTGAGACCCGACAGCTGAACACTGAAGCTTTCTTT.